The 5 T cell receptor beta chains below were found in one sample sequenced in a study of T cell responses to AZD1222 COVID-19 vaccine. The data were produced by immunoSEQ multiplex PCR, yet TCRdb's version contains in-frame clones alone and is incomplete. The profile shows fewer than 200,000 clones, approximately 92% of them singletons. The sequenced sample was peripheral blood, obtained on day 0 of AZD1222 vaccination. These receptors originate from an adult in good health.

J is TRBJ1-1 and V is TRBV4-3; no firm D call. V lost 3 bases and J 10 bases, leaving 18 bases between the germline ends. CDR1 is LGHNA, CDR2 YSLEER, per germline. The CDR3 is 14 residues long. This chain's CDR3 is CASSHTGLPMGAFF. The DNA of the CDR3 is TGCGCCAGCAGCCACACCGGGCTACCGATGGGAGCTTTCTTT.

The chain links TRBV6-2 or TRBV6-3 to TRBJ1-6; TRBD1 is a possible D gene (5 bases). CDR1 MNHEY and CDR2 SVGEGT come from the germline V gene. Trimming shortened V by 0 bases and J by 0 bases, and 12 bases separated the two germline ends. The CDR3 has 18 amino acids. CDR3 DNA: TGTGCCAGCAGTTACTCCAGGGCTCTTCGCTCCTATAATTCACCCCTCCACTTT. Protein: CASSYSRALRSYNSPLHF.

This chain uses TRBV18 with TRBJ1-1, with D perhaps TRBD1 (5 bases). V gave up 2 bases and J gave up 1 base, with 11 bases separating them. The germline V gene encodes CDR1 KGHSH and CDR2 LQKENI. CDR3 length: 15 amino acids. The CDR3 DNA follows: TGTGCCAGCTCACCAAGGCGACAGAGGAACACTGAAGCTTTCTTT. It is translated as CASSPRRQRNTEAFF.

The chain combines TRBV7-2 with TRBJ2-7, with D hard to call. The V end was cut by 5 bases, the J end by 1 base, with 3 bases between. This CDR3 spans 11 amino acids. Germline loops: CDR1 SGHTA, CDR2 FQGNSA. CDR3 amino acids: CASSMSYEQYF. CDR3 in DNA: TGTGCCAGCAGCATGTCCTACGAGCAGTACTTC.

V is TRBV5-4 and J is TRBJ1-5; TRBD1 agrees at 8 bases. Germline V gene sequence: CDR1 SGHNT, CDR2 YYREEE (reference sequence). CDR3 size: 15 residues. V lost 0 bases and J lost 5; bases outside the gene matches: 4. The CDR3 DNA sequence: TGTGCCAGCAGCTTGGGCAGGGGGCTTGATCAGCCCCAGCATTTT. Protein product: CASSLGRGLDQPQHF.